This TCR beta chain was identified during a study of shared clonotypes between healthy human individuals. Study in general: Used for every donor were three CD4 naive, three CD4 memory, two CD8 naive and one CD8 memory plate.

The data were produced by immunoSEQ multiplex PCR, yet TCRdb's version contains in-frame clones alone and is incomplete. Of hundreds of thousands of clones listed, 85% to 95% were seen once; the top ten hold about 0.11%. The naive CD8 subset, CD45RO-negative cells positively selected for CCR7, excluded terminally differentiated effector memory CD45RA+ cells. All donors qualified as healthy HIV-negative adults and had experienced no recent acute infections or vaccinations. The source is a woman between 25 and 40 years old in good health. Sequencing was carried out using naive CD8+ T cells sorted from blood.

CDR3 sequence reads: CASSLVWGAFRAFF. CDR3 DNA: TGTGCCAGCAGCTTAGTTTGGGGGGCTTTCCGAGCTTTCTTT. The chain couples TRBV11-2 to TRBJ1-1, with D tentatively TRBD1 (6 bases). This CDR3 contains 14 residues. Trimming took 1 base from V and 10 from J, leaving 16 bases between them. CDR1 and CDR2 from the germline V gene are SGHAT and FQNNGV.